This TCR beta chain was observed in a study of persistence of HIV-infected CD4 T cells (dated by TCRdb to 2018 to 2020). Background for the entire study: The median time participants had been on suppressive ART was approximately eight years. Peripheral blood samples of up to roughly 200 mL were taken at multiple time points, with the exception of two participants who underwent leukapheresis at a single time point. Anti-CD3/anti-CD28 stimulation activated a higher proportion of cells, with a lower memory fraction, than antigen stimulation. CMV- and HIV-1 Gag-responding CD4+ T cells were isolated from ART-treated individuals so that antigen-driven clonal expansion of HIV-1-infected cells could be examined. Proviral sequencing was used to assess clonality among infected cells, whereas TCRbeta sequencing gauged the clonality of all cells within each sorted population. For the TCR cluster analysis across participants, 8 participants were included for CMV and more than five participants for Gag. Study-level results and caveats: TCR oligoclonality correlated with proviral oligoclonality within the same sorted populations. Only a small number of individuals took part in the study, and only a limited range of antigens was tested. Restriction of bulk TCR analyses to the rare CMV-responding cells that actually carried HIV-1 proviruses was not possible. TCRbeta richness in CMV- and Gag-responding cells was significantly lower than in anti-CD3/anti-CD28-responding cells; CMV-responding cells had higher oligoclonality than CD3/CD28-stimulated and Gag-responding cells. Antigen-responding cells were enriched for degenerate expanded CDR3beta sequences, which suggests convergent selection of CD4+ responses to CMV and Gag.

A remark on this clone: It has no known antigen specificity. No much larger clone exists at a distance of one base, and base qualities are not known.

The CDR3 runs 16 residues from the cysteine to the phenylalanine. Only the CDR3 DNA is retained, 48 bases long and in frame from the first base. CDR1 and CDR2 (LGHNT, FRNRAP) derive from the germline V gene. Here V drops 0 bases and J drops 7 bases, and the junction holds 6 bases not matched to any gene. This specimen's treatment or condition label, per the study, means: suppressive antiretroviral therapy. Cells were stimulated with anti-CD3/anti-CD28 magnetic beads as a nonspecific positive control representing the CD4+ T cell repertoire. Responding CD4+ T cells were sorted on the basis of upregulation of both CD40 ligand and CD69. Participants were HIV-1-infected adults who started suppressive ART during chronic infection. For at least 4 years, the participants' plasma HIV-1 RNA had been undetectable, below 50 copies/mL. To be included, participants needed a CD4+ T cell count above 400 cells/uL and a positive CMV serology. Before stimulation, PBMCs were isolated using density centrifugation and then depleted of CD8+ T cells. For less than 20 hours, the CD8-depleted PBMCs were stimulated with anti-CD28/CD49d costimulation, a CD40-blocking antibody, and enfuvirtide to prevent new infections. Cells were sorted on a Beckman Coulter MoFlo Legacy or XDP sorter, with propidium iodide excluding dead cells. The QIAamp DNA Mini Kit was used for genomic DNA extraction from samples above one million cells, and the Quick-DNA Microprep Kit was used otherwise.

The immunoSEQ hsTCRB assay version 4, run in survey mode, was used to sequence TCRbeta repertoires from genomic DNA. Genomic DNA was diluted to 7.5 to 10 ng/uL, and up to 1 ug per sample was used for TCRbeta sequencing. In the original analysis: ImmunoSeq Analyzer 3.0 was used for analysis of TCRbeta data, and diversity was computed on productive nucleotide rearrangements. Using the Immunarch R package, the improved Chao index served to estimate lower-bound TCR diversity and the Gini coefficient served to estimate clonality. Nucleotide rearrangements that differed but encoded the same CDR3beta amino acid sequence were counted as separate clonotypes. TCRbeta sequences significantly enriched in antigen-responding cells relative to anti-CD3/anti-CD28-activated cells were identified by differential abundance analysis. GLIPH2 grouped TCRs by predicted peptide-MHC specificity, both within each participant and across combined participant data sets. TCRdb's version of the immuneACCESS table is confined to in-frame rearrangements and falls short of the full clone set. An unresolved V gene accounts for under half of the shortfall where checked; the remainder is of unknown origin. The V and J calls and clone size come from that table; D and trimming were worked out from the DNA. The sample table lists 35,000 to 50,000 clones, approximately 91% of them with a count of one. About 1.8% of the sample goes to the ten largest clones.

The chain employs TRBV12-5 and TRBJ1-4, and 9 bases in between align with TRBD1. This clonotype was obtained from an adult man with HIV who was CMV-seropositive. Sequenced here: CD4+ T cells sorted from PBMCs after 18-hour stimulation, sampled from a patient who received antiretroviral therapy. The cell subset or site label, as the study defines it: CD40L+CD69+ CD4 T cells responding to anti-CD3/anti-CD28 beads, representing the overall repertoire. The CDR3 loop reads CASGLVLGQGTEKLFF. The nucleotides are TGTGCTAGTGGTTTGGTACTAGGACAGGGGACTGAAAAACTGTTTTTT. Supplemented by the reference TRBV12-5 and TRBJ1-4 proteins around the CDR3, the complete variable domain is DARVTQTPRHKVTEMGQEVTMRCQPILGHNTVFWYRQTMMQGLELLAYFRNRAPLDDSGMPKDRFSAEMPDATLATLKIQPSEPRDSAVYFCASGLVLGQGTEKLFFGSGTQLSVL.